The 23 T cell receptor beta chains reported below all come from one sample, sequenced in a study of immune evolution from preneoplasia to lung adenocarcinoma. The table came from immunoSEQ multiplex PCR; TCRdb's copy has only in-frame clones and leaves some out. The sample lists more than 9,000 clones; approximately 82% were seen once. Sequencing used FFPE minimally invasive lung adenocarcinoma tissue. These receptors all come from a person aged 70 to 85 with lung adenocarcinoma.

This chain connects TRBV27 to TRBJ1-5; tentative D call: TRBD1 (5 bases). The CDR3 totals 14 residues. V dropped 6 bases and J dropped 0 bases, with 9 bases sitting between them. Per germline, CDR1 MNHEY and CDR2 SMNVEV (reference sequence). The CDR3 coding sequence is TGTGCCAGCAGACAGGAGTATAGCAATCAGCCCCAGCATTTT. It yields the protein CASRQEYSNQPQHF.

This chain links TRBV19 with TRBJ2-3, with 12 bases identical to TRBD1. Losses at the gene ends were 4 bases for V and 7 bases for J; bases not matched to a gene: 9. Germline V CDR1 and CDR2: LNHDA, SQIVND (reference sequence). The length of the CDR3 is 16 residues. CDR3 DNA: TGTGCCAGTAGTACCTTGAAGGGACAGGGGGCGAATACGCAGTATTTT. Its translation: CASSTLKGQGANTQYF.

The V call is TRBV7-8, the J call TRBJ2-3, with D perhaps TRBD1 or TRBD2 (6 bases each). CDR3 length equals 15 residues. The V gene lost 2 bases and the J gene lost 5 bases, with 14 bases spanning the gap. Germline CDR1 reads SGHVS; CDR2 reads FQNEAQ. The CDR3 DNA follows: TGTGCCAGCAGCTTACTGGGGGGCGCGGAAGATACGCAGTATTTT. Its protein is CASSLLGGAEDTQYF.

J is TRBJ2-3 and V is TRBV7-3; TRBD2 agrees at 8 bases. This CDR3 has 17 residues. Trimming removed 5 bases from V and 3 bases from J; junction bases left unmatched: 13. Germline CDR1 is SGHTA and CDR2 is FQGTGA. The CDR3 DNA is TGTGCCAGCAGCCCTCTCCCCAGCGGGGGTGTTACAGATACGCAGTATTTT. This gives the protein CASSPLPSGGVTDTQYF.

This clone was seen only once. This chain's CDR3 is CASSPPPGNLNSPLHF. The CDR3 DNA sequence: TGCGCCAGCAGCCCCCCACCCGGAAATTTAAATTCACCCCTCCACTTT. The V call is TRBV4-1, the J call TRBJ1-6; D is undetermined. The V end lost 4 bases, the J end lost 7 bases, and 17 bases lay between the germline ends. The CDR3 runs to 16 residues. CDR1 and CDR2 from the germline V gene are MGHRA and YSYEKL.

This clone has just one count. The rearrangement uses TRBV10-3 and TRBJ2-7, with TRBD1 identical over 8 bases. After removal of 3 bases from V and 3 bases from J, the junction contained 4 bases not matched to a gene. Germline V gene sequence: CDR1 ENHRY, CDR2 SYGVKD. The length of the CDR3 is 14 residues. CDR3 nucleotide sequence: TGTGCCATCAGTGAAATGGACAGGGTCTACGAGCAGTACTTC. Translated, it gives CAISEMDRVYEQYF.

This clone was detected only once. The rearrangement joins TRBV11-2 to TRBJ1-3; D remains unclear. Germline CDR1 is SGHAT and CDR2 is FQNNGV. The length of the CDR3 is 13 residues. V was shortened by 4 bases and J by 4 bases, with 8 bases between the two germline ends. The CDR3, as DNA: TGTGCCAGCAGCTCGACTCTAGGAAACACCATATATTTT. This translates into CASSSTLGNTIYF. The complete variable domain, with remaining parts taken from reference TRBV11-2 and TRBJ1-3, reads EAGVAQSPRYKIIEKRQSVAFWCNPISGHATLYWYQQILGQGPKLLIQFQNNGVVDDSQLPKDRFSAERLKGVDSTLKIQPAKLEDSAVYLCASSSTLGNTIYFGEGSWLTVV.

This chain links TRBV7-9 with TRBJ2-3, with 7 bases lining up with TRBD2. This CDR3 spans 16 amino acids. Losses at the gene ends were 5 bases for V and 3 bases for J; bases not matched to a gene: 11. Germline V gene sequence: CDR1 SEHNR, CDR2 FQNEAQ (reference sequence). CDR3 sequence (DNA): TGTGCCAGCAGCCCTCGGAAGTCCGGGAGGACAGATACGCAGTATTTT. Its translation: CASSPRKSGRTDTQYF. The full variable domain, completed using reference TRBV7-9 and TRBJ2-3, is DTGVSQNPRHKITKRGQNVTFRCDPISEHNRLYWYRQTLGQGPEFLTYFQNEAQLEKSRLLSDRFSAERPKGSFSTLEIQRTEQGDSAMYLCASSPRKSGRTDTQYFGPGTRLTVL.

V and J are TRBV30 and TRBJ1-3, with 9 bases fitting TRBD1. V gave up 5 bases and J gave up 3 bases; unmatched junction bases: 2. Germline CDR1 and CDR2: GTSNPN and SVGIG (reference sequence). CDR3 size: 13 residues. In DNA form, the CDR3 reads TGTGCCTGGCACAGGGGGCTTGGAAACACCATATATTTT. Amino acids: CAWHRGLGNTIYF.

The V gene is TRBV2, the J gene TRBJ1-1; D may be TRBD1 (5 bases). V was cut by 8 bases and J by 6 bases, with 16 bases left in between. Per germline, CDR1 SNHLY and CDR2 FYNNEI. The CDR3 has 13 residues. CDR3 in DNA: TGTGCCAGCGGAAGCAGAGCAGGGTCTGAAGCTTTCTTT. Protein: CASGSRAGSEAFF.

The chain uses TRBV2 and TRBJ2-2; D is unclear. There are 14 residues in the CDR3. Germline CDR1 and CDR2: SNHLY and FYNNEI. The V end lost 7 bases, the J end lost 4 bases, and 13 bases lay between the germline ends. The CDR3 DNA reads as TGTGCCAGCAACGTGGGGTCCGGCACCGGGGAGCTGTTTTTT. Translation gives CASNVGSGTGELFF.

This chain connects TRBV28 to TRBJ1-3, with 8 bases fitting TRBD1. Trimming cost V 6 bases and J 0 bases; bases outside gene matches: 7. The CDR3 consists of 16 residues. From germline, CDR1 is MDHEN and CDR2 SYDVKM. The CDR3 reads CASRPGQGYSGNTIYF. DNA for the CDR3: TGTGCCAGCAGACCAGGACAGGGTTACTCTGGAAACACCATATATTTT.

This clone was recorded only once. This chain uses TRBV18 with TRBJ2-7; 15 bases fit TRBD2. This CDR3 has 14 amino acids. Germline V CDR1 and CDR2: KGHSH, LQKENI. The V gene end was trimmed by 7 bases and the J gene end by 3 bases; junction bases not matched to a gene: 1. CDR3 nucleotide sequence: TGTGCCAGCTTGGGACTAGCGGGAGGCTACGAGCAGTACTTC. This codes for CASLGLAGGYEQYF.

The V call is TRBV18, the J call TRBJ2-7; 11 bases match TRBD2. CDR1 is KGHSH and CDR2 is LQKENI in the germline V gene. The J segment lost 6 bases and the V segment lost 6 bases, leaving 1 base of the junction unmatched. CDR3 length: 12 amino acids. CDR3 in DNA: TGTGCCAGCTCGACTAGCGGGATCGAGCAGTACTTC. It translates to CASSTSGIEQYF. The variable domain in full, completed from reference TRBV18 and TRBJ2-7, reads NAGVMQNPRHLVRRRGQEARLRCSPMKGHSHVYWYRQLPEEGLKFMVYLQKENIIDESGMPKERFSAEFPKEGPSILRIQQVVRGDSAAYFCASSTSGIEQYFGPGTRLTVT.

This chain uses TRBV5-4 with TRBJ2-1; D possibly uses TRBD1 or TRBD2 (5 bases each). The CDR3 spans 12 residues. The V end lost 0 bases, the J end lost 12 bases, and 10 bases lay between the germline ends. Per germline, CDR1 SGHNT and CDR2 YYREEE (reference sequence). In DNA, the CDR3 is TGTGCCAGCAGCTTGGATGGGACCTTGCAGTTCTTC. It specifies CASSLDGTLQFF.

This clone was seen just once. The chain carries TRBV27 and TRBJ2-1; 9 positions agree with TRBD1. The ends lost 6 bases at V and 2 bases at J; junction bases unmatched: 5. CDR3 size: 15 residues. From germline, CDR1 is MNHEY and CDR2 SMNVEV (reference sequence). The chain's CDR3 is CASRPDRGAYNEQFF. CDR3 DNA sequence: TGTGCCAGCAGGCCCGACAGGGGGGCCTACAATGAGCAGTTCTTC.

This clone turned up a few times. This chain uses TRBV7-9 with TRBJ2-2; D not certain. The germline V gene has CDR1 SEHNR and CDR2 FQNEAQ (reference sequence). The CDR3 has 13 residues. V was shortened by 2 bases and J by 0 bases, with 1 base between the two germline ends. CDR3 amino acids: CASSLPNTGELFF. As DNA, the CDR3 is TGTGCCAGCAGCTTACCGAACACCGGGGAGCTGTTTTTT.

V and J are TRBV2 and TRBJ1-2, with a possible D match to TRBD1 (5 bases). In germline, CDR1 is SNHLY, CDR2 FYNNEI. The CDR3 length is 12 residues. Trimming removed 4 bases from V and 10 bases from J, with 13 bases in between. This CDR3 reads CASSGAGLVYTF. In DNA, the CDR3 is TGTGCCAGCAGTGGCGCGGGACTGGTCTACACCTTC.

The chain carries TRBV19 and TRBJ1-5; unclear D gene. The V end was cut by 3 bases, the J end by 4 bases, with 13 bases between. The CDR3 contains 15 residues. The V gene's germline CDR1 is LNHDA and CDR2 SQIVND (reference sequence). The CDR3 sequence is CASSMSGIPNQPQHF. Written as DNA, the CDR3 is TGTGCCAGTAGTATGTCTGGGATCCCTAATCAGCCCCAGCATTTT.

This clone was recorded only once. DNA for the CDR3: TGCACCAGCAGCCAAGATCTAAGCTACAATCAGCCCCAGCATTTT. It is translated as CTSSQDLSYNQPQHF. This chain uses TRBV1 with TRBJ1-5. TRBV1 is a known pseudogene. The CDR3 has 15 residues.

The CDR3 coding sequence is TGTGCCAGCTCACCACCCTGGGGCAGGGGGACTCAAGAGACCCAGTACTTC. It encodes CASSPPWGRGTQETQYF. The V and J genes are TRBV18 and TRBJ2-5; maybe TRBD1 (7 bases). The V gene lost 0 bases and the J gene lost 2 bases, with 16 bases spanning the gap. The germline gives CDR1 KGHSH, CDR2 LQKENI. This CDR3 comprises 17 residues.

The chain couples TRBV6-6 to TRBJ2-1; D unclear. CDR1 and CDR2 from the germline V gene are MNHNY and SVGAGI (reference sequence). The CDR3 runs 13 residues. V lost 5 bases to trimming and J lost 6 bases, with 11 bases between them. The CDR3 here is CASSPPGRNEQFF. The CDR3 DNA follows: TGTGCCAGCAGTCCCCCAGGACGCAATGAGCAGTTCTTC.

CDR3 amino acids: CASSPSKTGELFF. The CDR3 DNA is TGTGCCAGTAGTCCGTCAAAGACCGGGGAGCTGTTTTTT. This rearrangement joins TRBV19 to TRBJ2-2; the D is unclear. The CDR3 spans 13 residues. CDR1 LNHDA and CDR2 SQIVND come from the germline V gene (reference sequence). V was pared by 5 bases and J by 5 bases, with 9 bases between. The variable domain in full, with the rest retrieved from reference TRBV19 and TRBJ2-2, is DGGITQSPKYLFRKEGQNVTLSCEQNLNHDAMYWYRQDPGQGLRLIYYSQIVNDFQKGDIAEGYSVSREKKESFPLTVTSAQKNPTAFYLCASSPSKTGELFFGEGSRLTVL.